Below, 13 T cell receptor beta chains from the same sample are listed, as sequenced in a study of radiation and T cells in renal cell carcinoma. This sample's time point: blood 2 weeks post-SBRT. Treatment defined: 15 Gy SBRT to primary tumor, nephrectomy 4 weeks later. This table comes from immunoSEQ multiplex PCR, and its TCRdb copy is limited to in-frame clones, with some not included. The sample contains just under 80,000 clones, 80% to 90% of which appear only once. The source material was blood, sampled from a patient whose treatment included radiotherapy and nephrectomy. These receptor sequences come from a woman between 50 and 59 years old with renal cell carcinoma.

The gene calls are TRBV30 and TRBJ1-5, with no clear D. V was cut by 4 bases and J by 7 bases, with 29 bases left in between. This CDR3 region has 18 residues. Germline V lookup: CDR1 GTSNPN, CDR2 SVGIG (reference sequence). The CDR3 reads CAWTAKFSGPKEGQPQHF. In DNA form, the CDR3 reads TGTGCCTGGACCGCCAAATTTTCGGGCCCTAAGGAAGGCCAGCCCCAGCATTTT.

The chain couples TRBV6-1 to TRBJ1-2, with a tentative D call TRBD1 (5 bases). The CDR3 contains 16 residues. The V end lost 0 bases, the J end lost 4 bases, and 15 bases lay between the germline ends. CDR1 and CDR2 (germline): MNHNS, SASEGT. The CDR3 DNA is TGTGCCAGCAGTGAAGCGCAGGGCCAGGCAGGCTATGGCTACACCTTC. Amino acid sequence: CASSEAQGQAGYGYTF.

The V call is TRBV4-1, the J call TRBJ1-3, with D tentatively TRBD1 (6 bases). V lost 4 bases and J 7 bases, leaving 17 bases between the germline ends. This CDR3 has 15 amino acids. Germline loops: CDR1 MGHRA, CDR2 YSYEKL. The CDR3 nucleotides read TGCGCCAGCAGCCCACGGACAGTAGGGCTGAACACCATATATTTT. It yields the protein CASSPRTVGLNTIYF.

The chain joins TRBV6-1 to TRBJ1-5, with D unclear. The V gene lost 10 bases and the J gene lost 4 bases, with 14 bases spanning the gap. The CDR3 loop spans 13 amino acids. Germline V lookup: CDR1 MNHNS, CDR2 SASEGT. The CDR3 region is CATNRVLNQPQHF. The CDR3 DNA reads as TGTGCCACCAATAGGGTCCTTAATCAGCCCCAGCATTTT.

This clone was recorded only once. The V and J genes are TRBV7-2 and TRBJ2-1; TRBD2 agrees at 12 bases. Germline trimming cut 0 bases from V and 7 bases from J; bases unmatched to any gene: 4. Per germline, CDR1 SGHTA and CDR2 FQGNSA. CDR3 length: 16 amino acids. CDR3 coding DNA: TGTGCCAGCAGCTTAGCGTTGACTAGCGGGGGTAATGAGCAGTTCTTC. Protein product: CASSLALTSGGNEQFF. Based on the CDR3 plus reference TRBV7-2 and TRBJ2-1, the full variable domain is GAGVSQSPSNKVTEKGKDVELRCDPISGHTALYWYRQSLGQGLEFLIYFQGNSAPDKSGLPSDRFSAERTGGSVSTLTIQRTQQEDSAVYLCASSLALTSGGNEQFFGPGTRLTVL.

In this sample, this clone turned up once. The chain employs TRBV5-1 and TRBJ2-7, with 7 bases lining up with TRBD1. This CDR3 comprises 14 residues. Looked up from germline, CDR1 is SGHRS and CDR2 is YFSETQ. Trimming took 4 bases from V and 5 from J; bases not matched to a gene: 9. CDR3: CASSKVTGVDEQYF. In DNA form, the CDR3 reads TGCGCCAGCAGCAAAGTCACAGGGGTTGACGAGCAGTACTTC.

The V call is TRBV6-1, the J call TRBJ2-6, with D uncertain. CDR1 is MNHNS and CDR2 is SASEGT in the germline V gene. Trimming left V 0 bases short and J 0 bases short, with 3 bases between. The CDR3 has 15 amino acids. Written as DNA, the CDR3 is TGTGCCAGCAGTGAAGCGGTCTCTGGGGCCAACGTCCTGACTTTC. This sequence encodes CASSEAVSGANVLTF.

The chain joins TRBV5-1 to TRBJ1-2; perhaps TRBD1 as D (6 bases). Trimming cost V 0 bases and J 4 bases, with 13 bases left between them. The germline V gene has CDR1 SGHRS and CDR2 YFSETQ. The CDR3 contains 15 residues. CDR3 DNA: TGCGCCAGCAGCTTGGATCCAGGGGTCTTCTATGGCTACACCTTC. Translated: CASSLDPGVFYGYTF. The variable domain in full, completed from reference TRBV5-1 and TRBJ1-2, reads KAGVTQTPRYLIKTRGQQVTLSCSPISGHRSVSWYQQTPGQGLQFLFEYFSETQRNKGNFPGRFSGRQFSNSRSEMNVSTLELGDSALYLCASSLDPGVFYGYTFGSGTRLTVV.

The genes are TRBV27 and TRBJ1-4; D is perhaps TRBD1 (5 bases). The V end was cut by 0 bases, the J end by 8 bases, with 10 bases between. Germline CDR1 reads MNHEY; CDR2 reads SMNVEV (reference sequence). CDR3 size: 14 residues. In nucleotides, the CDR3 is TGTGCCAGCAGTTTATCCGCGGGGGACGAAAAACTGTTTTTT. It is translated as CASSLSAGDEKLFF. Drawing the rest from reference TRBV27 and TRBJ1-4, the complete variable domain is EAQVTQNPRYLITVTGKKLTVTCSQNMNHEYMSWYRQDPGLGLRQIYYSMNVEVTDKGDVPEGYKVSRKEKRNFPLILESPSPNQTSLYFCASSLSAGDEKLFFGSGTQLSVL.

This rearrangement joins TRBV20-1 to TRBJ2-3; D is unclear. This CDR3 is 10 amino acids long. With 8 bases removed from V and 2 bases from J, the gap between germline ends came to 5 bases. CDR1 DFQATT and CDR2 SNEGSKA come from the germline V gene (reference sequence). The CDR3 spells CSKFTDTQYF. CDR3 bases: TGCAGTAAATTCACAGATACGCAGTATTTT.

A single count supports this clone. CDR3 coding DNA: TGTGCCAGCAGTGGAACAGGGGGCGTGAGGGCCAACGTCCTGACTTTC. It codes for CASSGTGGVRANVLTF. The chain recombines TRBV6-1 with TRBJ2-6, with 9 bases matching TRBD1. CDR1 MNHNS and CDR2 SASEGT come from the germline V gene. V was clipped by 4 bases and J by 5 bases; unmatched bases: 6. The CDR3 covers 16 residues.

This chain joins TRBV6-5 and TRBJ2-3, with no clear D. Trimming stripped 6 bases from V and 1 base from J, with 5 bases between. CDR1 MNHEY and CDR2 SVGAGI come from the germline V gene. This CDR3 is 12 amino acids long. The CDR3 protein is CASRTGTDTQYF. CDR3 nucleotide sequence: TGTGCCAGCAGGACTGGCACAGATACGCAGTATTTT.

This clone came up once. CDR3 nucleotides: TGTGCCAGTAGTATCGACAGGGGGGGCGATGGCTACACCTTC. Residues: CASSIDRGGDGYTF. The gene calls are TRBV19 and TRBJ1-2; 9 bases line up with TRBD1. Germline trimming cut 3 bases from V and 6 bases from J; bases unmatched to any gene: 5. The CDR3 is 14 residues long. The germline V gene encodes CDR1 LNHDA and CDR2 SQIVND (reference sequence).